A selection of T cell receptor beta chains follows, all from one sample in a study of CD8 T cells in Susac syndrome. TCRdb reprocessed the immunoSEQ multiplex PCR reads with MiXCR, giving one entry per CDR3 protein. The table includes around 180,000 distinct CDR3 sequences, roughly 92% detected once. Sequencing was done on a sample of CD4+ T cells from PBMCs. These receptors came from a human donor with multiple sclerosis. Each CDR3 is given with its conserved first and last residue. D genes are given only for firm matches. Rows give clone size only sometimes, using once, few, many, or a class for an expanded clone.

D	J	size	length	V	DNA	CDR3
-	TRBJ1-2	-	14	TRBV6-6	TGTGCCAGCAGTCCTATGGAGGGGAGCTATGGCTACACCTTC	CASSPMEGSYGYTF
TRBD1	TRBJ2-6	once	16	TRBV20-1	TGCAGTGCTAGAGTAGCAGGGGGTGCTGGGGCCAACGTCCTGACTTTC	CSARVAGGAGANVLTF
-	TRBJ1-3	-	14	TRBV2	TGTGCCAGCAGCCCAAGCATGGTCGGAAACACCATATATTTT	CASSPSMVGNTIYF
TRBD1	TRBJ2-1	-	12	TRBV7-9	TGTGCCACCCGGGACAGGGAGAATGAGCAGTTCTTC	CATRDRENEQFF
-	TRBJ2-2	-	13	TRBV28	TGTGCCACCAGTCCGCTTACCACCGGGGAGCTGTTTTTT	CATSPLTTGELFF
TRBD1	TRBJ1-1	-	14	TRBV5-1	TGCGCCAGCAGCTCTGGACAGGGGGCGATTGAAGCTTTCTTT	CASSSGQGAIEAFF
-	TRBJ2-3	-	17	TRBV4-3	TGCGCCAGCAGCAATTGGAAAAACAGGGGGGGGACAGATACGCAGTATTTT	CASSNWKNRGGTDTQYF
-	TRBJ2-7	few	15	TRBV3-1	TGTGCCAGCAGCGAATATGAAACAACAGGCGACGAGCAGTACTTC	CASSEYETTGDEQYF
TRBD1	TRBJ1-5	-	15	TRBV30	TGTGCCTGGAGTGGAGGGACAGGGGGTGGTCAGCCCCAGCATTTT	CAWSGGTGGGQPQHF
-	TRBJ2-5	-	13	TRBV20-1	TGCAGTGCGCCTACTAGAGGGCAAGAGACCCAGTACTTC	CSAPTRGQETQYF
-	TRBJ2-1	-	16	TRBV18	TGTGCCAGCTCTCAAACGGCAGGGTCGGGATACAATGAGCAGTTCTTC	CASSQTAGSGYNEQFF
-	TRBJ1-3	-	14	TRBV9	TGTGCCAGCAGCCCCCAATGGGGGGGAAACACCATATATTTT	CASSPQWGGNTIYF
TRBD2	TRBJ2-1	-	15	TRBV5-8	TGTGCCAGCAGCTCCAGGACTAGCGGGAGCAATGAGCAGTTCTTC	CASSSRTSGSNEQFF
-	TRBJ2-7	-	14	TRBV5-1	TGCGCCAGCAGCTTGGAGGGGAAGTCCTACGAGCAGTACTTC	CASSLEGKSYEQYF
-	TRBJ1-1	-	16	TRBV4-1	TGCGCCAGCAGCCCGCTTGATACGCGGGTGAACACTGAAGCTTTCTTT	CASSPLDTRVNTEAFF
-	TRBJ2-3	once	17	TRBV2	TGTGCCAGCAGGCCCCTCGTGGCGGCGCGGGGCCCAGATACGCAGTATTTT	CASRPLVAARGPDTQYF
TRBD1	TRBJ1-1	-	15	TRBV6-2/TRBV6-3	TGTGCCAGCTTCCGTGAAACAGGGGGCAACACTGAAGCTTTCTTT	CASFRETGGNTEAFF
-	TRBJ2-5	-	12	TRBV20-1	TGCAGTGCTAGGAGGGGTCAAGAGACCCAGTACTTC	CSARRGQETQYF
-	TRBJ1-5	-	15	TRBV9	TGTGCCAGCAGCGTAGGGACGGGGCTGGATCAGCCCCAGCATTTT	CASSVGTGLDQPQHF
TRBD2	TRBJ2-7	-	15	TRBV7-2	TGTGCCAGCACCCGGTGGGAAGCGGGGGTATACGAGCAGTACTTC	CASTRWEAGVYEQYF
-	TRBJ1-1	-	12	TRBV30	TGTGCCTGTGGACAGCCGAACACTGAAGCTTTCTTT	CACGQPNTEAFF
-	TRBJ2-1	-	15	TRBV20-1	TGCAGTGCTAGAGCAGCGGGACAGGACTACAATGAGCAGTTCTTC	CSARAAGQDYNEQFF
-	TRBJ2-2	-	15	TRBV6-5	TGTGCCAGCAGTTACTCCTACACGAACACCGGGGAGCTGTTTTTT	CASSYSYTNTGELFF
TRBD1	TRBJ1-1	-	14	TRBV30	TGTGCCTGGAGTGTCCCTTGGACAGGGGTGGTCGCTTTCTTT	CAWSVPWTGVVAFF
-	TRBJ2-4	-	15	TRBV7-8	TGTGCCAGCACCCCGGCGAGGGCCAGTACTCCCATTCAGTACTTC	CASTPARASTPIQYF
TRBD1	TRBJ2-1	-	17	TRBV6-2/TRBV6-3	TGTGCCAGCAGTTGGCTAACGGGACAGGTGATATACAATGAGCAGTTCTTC	CASSWLTGQVIYNEQFF
TRBD1	TRBJ2-7	-	14	TRBV5-1	TGCGCCAGCAGCTGGGACAGGGCTGACTACGAGCAGTACTTC	CASSWDRADYEQYF
TRBD1	TRBJ2-7	-	12	TRBV29-1	TGCAGCGCCCCGGGACAGTACTACGAGCAGTACTTC	CSAPGQYYEQYF
-	TRBJ2-7	-	15	TRBV6-2/TRBV6-3	TGTGCCAGCAGTACGGAGCCCCAGTTCTCCTACGAGCAGTACTTC	CASSTEPQFSYEQYF
TRBD1	TRBJ2-6	-	12	TRBV30	TGTGCCTGGAGAGGGACAGGCCTCGAGATGACTTTC	CAWRGTGLEMTF
-	TRBJ2-1	-	14	TRBV2	TGTGCCAGCAGAGGGGGTGGACCTTACAATGAGCAGTTCTTC	CASRGGGPYNEQFF
-	TRBJ2-5	-	16	TRBV5-4	TGTGCCAGCAGCACGGGTGCGCGCGGGCGGCAAGAGACCCAGTACTTC	CASSTGARGRQETQYF
TRBD2	TRBJ2-7	-	15	TRBV20-1	TGCAGTGCTATGGATACGACTAGCGGATCCTACGAGCAGTACTTC	CSAMDTTSGSYEQYF
TRBD2	TRBJ2-7	-	16	TRBV6-2/TRBV6-3	TGTGCCAGCAGCCGGGATAGCGGGAGGCTCTCCTACGAGCAGTACTTC	CASSRDSGRLSYEQYF
-	TRBJ2-1	-	11	TRBV20-1	TGCAGTGCCATAGCTAGGGATGAGCAGTTCTTC	CSAIARDEQFF
-	TRBJ2-3	-	17	TRBV12-3/TRBV12-4	TGTGCCAGCAGTCCCCAACTTACAGGGAATGGGGCAGATACGCAGTATTTT	CASSPQLTGNGADTQYF
-	TRBJ2-5	few	13	TRBV18	TGTGCCAGCTCACCGGGAGTACAAGAGACCCAGTACTTC	CASSPGVQETQYF
-	TRBJ1-4	once	18	TRBV3-1	TGTGCCCCCCAACTGTGGGATGCCTCACAGGGATCCAATGAAAAACTGTTTTTT	CAPQLWDASQGSNEKLFF
TRBD1	TRBJ2-5	-	12	TRBV10-3	TGTGCCACCGGGGACAGCACAGAGACCCAGTACTTC	CATGDSTETQYF
TRBD1	TRBJ1-5	-	14	TRBV10-2	TGCGCCAGCAGTGGACAGGGCCGGGGACAGCCCCAGCATTTT	CASSGQGRGQPQHF
-	TRBJ2-7	-	13	TRBV5-6	TGTGCCAGCAGCTTGACCGGAGGTAGCGAGCAGTACTTC	CASSLTGGSEQYF
TRBD1	TRBJ1-2	-	14	TRBV24-1	TGTGCCACCAGTGAATACGACAGGGCCTATGGCTACACCTTC	CATSEYDRAYGYTF
-	TRBJ2-2	-	14	TRBV6-1	TGTGCCAGCAGTGTAGAGGGGTACACCGGGGAGCTGTTTTTT	CASSVEGYTGELFF
-	TRBJ1-5	-	15	TRBV19	TGTGCCAGTAGTAGGTCAGGAGGGCGCAATCAGCCCCAGCATTTT	CASSRSGGRNQPQHF
TRBD1	TRBJ1-2	-	16	TRBV20-1	TGCAGTGCTAGTCCTACATCGTCCACAGGGGACTATGGCTACACCTTC	CSASPTSSTGDYGYTF
-	TRBJ2-2	-	15	TRBV5-1	TGCGCCAGCAGCTTGGCAACTAGAGACACCGGGGAGCTGTTTTTT	CASSLATRDTGELFF
-	TRBJ1-5	-	12	TRBV24-1	TGTGCCACCAGTGATTCCGATCAGCCCCAGCATTTT	CATSDSDQPQHF